This TCR beta chain emerged from a study of identical twins. CDR3 length: 15 amino acids. Trimming cost V 6 bases and J 6 bases; bases outside gene matches: 12. In germline, CDR1 is MNHNS, CDR2 SASEGT. This clonotype has only a few counts. Each CDR3 protein is one row after TCRdb ran MiXCR on the 5' RACE reads. The data hold approximately 260,000 distinct CDR3 sequences, with about 14% observed a single time. The chain combines TRBV6-1 with TRBJ1-2; 8 bases map to TRBD1. The origin of this receptor is a woman aged 18-29 years in good health. Sequencing input: memory (CD45RO+) T cells sorted from blood. The CDR3 DNA is TGTGCCAGCAGCTCTTCTCCCGGACAGGGCCATGGCTACACCTTC. Translation gives CASSSSPGQGHGYTF.